This passage covers 15 T cell receptor beta chains from one sample sequenced in a study of cytomegalovirus exposure and HLA in healthy donors. The PCR ran on 60 Vbeta and 13 Jbeta primers. Libraries were prepared by immunoSEQ multiplex PCR; TCRdb keeps only in-frame clonotypes and omits some of them. Here the sample spans approximately 150,000 clones, 80% to 90% being singletons. The sequenced sample consisted of PBMCs. The origin of the receptors is a girl aged 5-17 years in good health and CMV-seropositive.

The V and J genes are TRBV27 and TRBJ2-2, with D possibly TRBD1 on 6 matching bases. The CDR3 is 15 residues long. Per germline, CDR1 MNHEY and CDR2 SMNVEV (reference sequence). Trimming took off 7 bases at V and 7 bases at J, with 19 bases between the two ends. In DNA, the CDR3 is TGTGCCAGCACCCAAAACCGGGAAGGGGGCGGGGAGCTGTTTTTT. Translating it yields CASTQNREGGGELFF.

Notes on this clone: Mismatch with germline at one junction end may stem from a read error. The gene calls are TRBV7-7 and TRBJ2-7; 9 bases line up with TRBD1. The germline V gene encodes CDR1 SSHAT and CDR2 FNYEAQ (reference sequence). The CDR3 contains 14 residues. The CDR3 region is CASSLGGTGYEQYF. CDR3 DNA sequence: TGTGCTAGCAGCTTAGGCGGGACAGGGTACGAGCAGTACTTC.

The rearrangement uses TRBV15 and TRBJ1-2; no reliable D call. The V and J ends lost 0 bases and 0 bases respectively, with 8 bases between them. The CDR3 covers 15 residues. CDR1 and CDR2 from the germline V gene are LNHNV and YYDKDF (reference sequence). The CDR3 region is CATSREERANYGYTF. The CDR3 nucleotides are TGTGCCACCAGCAGAGAAGAGAGAGCTAACTATGGCTACACCTTC.

This chain links TRBV7-9 with TRBJ1-1; weak D call: TRBD1 (5 bases). In germline, CDR1 is SEHNR, CDR2 FQNEAQ (reference sequence). With 5 bases removed from V and 6 bases from J, the gap between germline ends came to 16 bases. The CDR3 extends over 14 amino acids. DNA of the CDR3: TGTGCCAGCAGCCCGACTGGGGCTCCCCCTGAAGCTTTCTTT. Amino acid sequence: CASSPTGAPPEAFF.

The J gene is TRBJ2-1, the V gene TRBV6-1, with 7 bases fitting TRBD1. In germline, CDR1 is MNHNS, CDR2 SASEGT. This CDR3 has 13 residues. The ends lost 4 bases at V and 11 bases at J; junction bases unmatched: 8. CDR3 sequence reads: CASSVQGYGQQFF. In nucleotides, the CDR3 is TGTGCCAGCAGTGTACAGGGGTACGGTCAGCAGTTCTTC.

This clone was picked up a small number of times. The rearrangement joins TRBV6-5 to TRBJ2-7, with D maybe TRBD1 (5 bases). The ends were cut back, 2 bases at V and 7 bases at J, with 12 bases in the middle. The CDR3 length is 13 residues. CDR1 and CDR2 (germline): MNHEY, SVGAGI. The chain's CDR3 is CASSYGQGTEQYF. CDR3 DNA sequence: TGTGCCAGCAGTTACGGGCAGGGTACGGAGCAGTACTTC.

This clone was seen a handful of times. This rearrangement joins TRBV5-5 to TRBJ1-2; D may be TRBD1 (6 bases). The CDR3 consists of 14 residues. Trimming cost V 1 base and J 6 bases, with 13 bases left between them. The V gene's germline CDR1 is SGHKS and CDR2 YYEKEE (reference sequence). CDR3 nucleotides: TGTGCCAGCAGCTTGCAGGGGCCGGGCGATGGCTACACCTTC. It encodes CASSLQGPGDGYTF. Full variable domain (missing parts from reference TRBV5-5 and TRBJ1-2): DAGVTQSPTHLIKTRGQQVTLRCSPISGHKSVSWYQQVLGQGPQFIFQYYEKEERGRGNFPDRFSARQFPNYSSELNVNALLLGDSALYLCASSLQGPGDGYTFGSGTRLTVV.

The CDR3 spells CASSIDGTGTGGTEAFF. The CDR3 DNA follows: TGTGCCAGTAGTATAGACGGAACCGGGACAGGGGGCACTGAAGCTTTCTTT. This chain joins TRBV19 and TRBJ1-1; 11 bases map to TRBD1. The germline CDR1 and CDR2 sequences are LNHDA and SQIVND (reference sequence). V lost 0 bases, J lost 4 bases, and 7 bases stayed unmatched. The CDR3 sequence is 17 residues long.

The V gene is TRBV5-1, the J gene TRBJ2-7; 9 nucleotides match TRBD1. CDR3 length equals 15 residues. The V gene end was trimmed by 4 bases and the J gene end by 4 bases; junction bases not matched to a gene: 9. The germline V gene has CDR1 SGHRS and CDR2 YFSETQ. The CDR3 nucleotides are TGCGCCAGCAGCCCTTGGCCGGGACAGGGTTACGAGCAGTACTTC. Translated, it gives CASSPWPGQGYEQYF.

The CDR3 sequence is CASTQMGAETQYF. As DNA, the CDR3 is TGTGCCAGCACCCAAATGGGGGCAGAGACCCAGTACTTC. The gene calls are TRBV7-9 and TRBJ2-5; a weak D match, TRBD1 (6 bases). The CDR3 consists of 13 residues. V was pared by 7 bases and J by 4 bases, with 13 bases between. Germline V lookup: CDR1 SEHNR, CDR2 FQNEAQ (reference sequence).

CDR3 nucleotide sequence: TGTGCCAGCTCACCCTTACCGGGATTACCCTACGAGCAGTACTTC. Protein: CASSPLPGLPYEQYF. V usage is TRBV18 and J usage is TRBJ2-5, with a possible D match to TRBD2 (5 bases). The better agreement between TRBJ2-7 and the DNA end casts doubt on the J call. The germline gives CDR1 KGHSH, CDR2 LQKENI. The CDR3 contains 15 residues.

V gene TRBV7-3 combines with J gene TRBJ2-5; tentative D call: TRBD1 (5 bases). V dropped 2 bases and J dropped 4 bases, with 11 bases sitting between them. There are 14 residues in the CDR3. Germline CDR1 reads SGHTA; CDR2 reads FQGTGA. The CDR3 here is CASSLSGSGETQYF. The CDR3 bases are TGTGCCAGCAGCTTATCAGGGTCAGGAGAGACCCAGTACTTC.

The chain recombines TRBV11-3 with TRBJ1-1; the match to TRBD1 covers 10 bases. The length of the CDR3 is 14 residues. Trimming took 5 bases from V and 4 from J; bases not matched to a gene: 4. Per the germline V gene, CDR1 is SGHNT and CDR2 is YENEEA. CDR3 sequence: CASSATGGITEAFF. CDR3 DNA: TGTGCCAGCAGCGCGACAGGGGGCATCACTGAAGCTTTCTTT.

The gene calls are TRBV30 and TRBJ2-5; 10 nucleotides match TRBD1. The CDR3 extends over 13 amino acids. The germline CDR1 and CDR2 sequences are GTSNPN and SVGIG (reference sequence). The V segment lost 3 bases and the J segment 6 bases; nucleotides outside the gene matches: 4. This chain's CDR3 is CAWSGDRGQTQYF. Written as DNA, the CDR3 is TGTGCCTGGAGCGGGGACAGGGGCCAGACCCAGTACTTC.

The genes are TRBV7-9 and TRBJ2-7, with TRBD1 matching over 8 bases. Germline V gives CDR1 SEHNR, CDR2 FQNEAQ (reference sequence). The CDR3 runs to 15 residues. J was trimmed by 0 bases and V by 5 bases; bases with no gene match: 6. CDR3 region: CASSIPTGDSYEQYF. CDR3 nucleotide sequence: TGTGCCAGCAGCATACCGACAGGGGACTCCTACGAGCAGTACTTC.